This entry lists 13 T cell receptor beta chains sequenced from one sample in a study of T cells in women clearing cervical HPV infection. The protocol was immunoSEQ multiplex PCR, while the TCRdb copy is restricted to in-frame clones and leaves out a portion. The sample totals roughly 45,000 clones. The sample was blood buffy coat. All receptors derive from a woman aged 18-69 years with a cervical HPV16 infection that either progressed to CIN3+ or cleared (not recorded which).

As to this clone: The observed sequence ends 3 residues before the CDR3 terminus, with the missing tail filled in from the germline J gene. This chain uses TRBV7-2 with TRBJ1-1; D is ambiguous. The germline CDR1 and CDR2 sequences are SGHTA and FQGNSA. CDR3 length equals 13 residues. Incomplete CDR3 DNA: TGTGCCAGCAGCTTAGCTAGCGGGGTCGGA. As protein: CASSLASGVG. In full, the CDR3 reads CASSLASGVGAFF.

Concerning this clone: Coverage ceases 3 residues before the CDR3 finishes, and the germline J gene fills in the end. This rearrangement joins TRBV19 to TRBJ2-7, with D tentatively TRBD1 (5 bases). This CDR3 is 13 amino acids long. Looked up from germline, CDR1 is LNHDA and CDR2 is SQIVND (reference sequence). Trimming pared 1 base from V and 1 base from J, leaving 5 bases between. This CDR3 reads CASSIGTSYEQYF. The sequenced CDR3 bases are TGTGCCAGTAGTATAGGGACATCCTACGAG.

As concerns this clone: The junction differs from germline at one of its ends, possibly a read error. The CDR3 end falls 3 residues outside the read, so it is completed with the germline J gene. Other DNA sequences of this sample code for an identical CDR3. The chain combines TRBV6-1 with TRBJ1-3, with TRBD1 as a possible D gene (6 bases). This CDR3 spans 16 amino acids. Germline assignment: CDR1 MNHNS and CDR2 SASEGT. CDR3 DNA (partial): TGTGCCAGCAGTGAACCAGGGGCTGTCTCTGGAAACACA. Translating gives CASSEPGAVSGNT. The whole CDR3 sequence is CASSEPGAVSGNTIYF.

A remark on this clone: The CDR3 goes on 3 residues after the read ends, and that part is filled in from the germline J gene. This rearrangement joins TRBV5-1 to TRBJ2-7, with TRBD1 as a possible D gene (7 bases). Trimming removed 6 bases at V and 3 bases at J, with 25 bases between. The CDR3 sequence is 17 residues long. Germline values: CDR1 SGHRS, CDR2 YFSETQ. This chain's CDR3 is CASTLTRMGTAGYEQYF. The sequenced CDR3 bases are TGCGCCAGCACTCTAACCCGGATGGGGACAGCGGGCTACGAG.

Notes on this clone: The read gets to within 3 residues of the CDR3 end, and the germline J gene fills in the rest. This sample also contains other DNA sequences that code for the same CDR3. The rearrangement joins TRBV6-2 or TRBV6-3 to TRBJ1-3; D remains ambiguous. Trimming shortened V by 3 bases and J by 4 bases, and 10 bases separated the two germline ends. The germline V gene encodes CDR1 MNHEY and CDR2 SVGEGT. The CDR3 is made up of 14 amino acids. CDR3 bases read: TGTGCCAGCAGTTATCGGGGTCCGGGAAACACC. Amino acid sequence: CASSYRGPGNT. The entire CDR3 protein reads CASSYRGPGNTIYF.

CDR3 bases read: TGCAGCGTGGTGACAAGCGGGAACTACGAG. It is translated as CSVVTSGNYE. The complete CDR3 sequence is CSVVTSGNYEQYF. The rearrangement joins TRBV29-1 to TRBJ2-7; TRBD2 matches 7 bases. The sequence runs out 3 residues before the end of the CDR3; the remainder is reconstructed from the germline J gene. Per the germline V gene, CDR1 is SQVTM and CDR2 is ANQGSEA. Losses at the gene ends were 6 bases for V and 3 bases for J; bases not matched to a gene: 8. The CDR3 extends over 13 amino acids.

For this clone: The observed sequence ends 3 residues before the CDR3 terminus, with the missing tail filled in from the germline J gene. V usage is TRBV19 and J usage is TRBJ2-1, with 10 bases aligning to TRBD2. With V trimmed by 8 bases and J by 7 bases, 5 bases remained unmatched. CDR3 length equals 13 residues. Germline CDR1 reads LNHDA; CDR2 reads SQIVND (reference sequence). The CDR3 protein is CASSLAGGNEQFF. CDR3 DNA (partial): TGTGCCAGTTCCTTAGCGGGGGGAAATGAG.

A note on this clone: The DNA ends 3 residues before the CDR3 does, and the rest of the CDR3 is filled in from the germline J gene. J is TRBJ2-7 and V is TRBV7-2, with 7 bases identical to TRBD1. The J segment lost 4 bases and the V segment lost 5 bases, leaving 8 bases of the junction unmatched. The CDR3 totals 14 residues. Germline V CDR1 and CDR2: SGHTA, FQGNSA. CDR3 residues: CASSLRDSIYEQYF. CDR3 bases read: TGTGCCAGCAGCCTCCGGGACAGTATTTACGAG. The full variable domain, with the rest looked up from reference TRBV7-2 and TRBJ2-7, is GAGVSQSPSNKVTEKGKDVELRCDPISGHTALYWYRQSLGQGLEFLIYFQGNSAPDKSGLPSDRFSAERTGGSVSTLTIQRTQQEDSAVYLCASSLRDSIYEQYFGPGTRLTVT.

As to this clone: Read data end 3 residues before the CDR3 end; the end is taken from the germline J gene. V is TRBV14 and J is TRBJ2-2, with TRBD1 matching over 7 bases. CDR3 length equals 16 residues. Looked up from germline, CDR1 is SGHDN and CDR2 is FVKESK. The trim removed 1 base at V and 9 bases at J, leaving 11 bases unmatched. The CDR3 is CASSQVGLTGTRELFF. The sequenced CDR3 bases are TGTGCCAGCAGCCAAGTGGGATTGACAGGGACACGGGAG. Using reference TRBV14 and TRBJ2-2 for the parts outside the CDR3, the full variable domain is EAGVTQFPSHSVIEKGQTVTLRCDPISGHDNLYWYRRVMGKEIKFLLHFVKESKQDESGMPNNRFLAERTGGTYSTLKVQPAELEDSGVYFCASSQVGLTGTRELFFGEGSRLTVL.

Regarding this clone: The CDR3 goes on 3 residues after the read ends, and that part is filled in from the germline J gene. The chain links TRBV6-1 to TRBJ2-1; D possibly corresponds to TRBD1 (5 bases). CDR1 is MNHNS, CDR2 SASEGT, per germline. The CDR3 covers 13 residues. V dropped 3 bases and J dropped 8 bases, with 11 bases sitting between them. The CDR3 protein is CASSDRGWDEQFF. CDR3 bases read: TGTGCCAGCAGTGATAGGGGCTGGGATGAG.

Details on this clone: The read falls 3 residues short of the CDR3 end, and the missing part is taken from the germline J gene. The rearrangement joins TRBV7-6 to TRBJ2-1, with unresolved D. This CDR3 comprises 15 residues. The V end was cut by 1 base, the J end by 1 base, with 8 bases between. The V gene's germline CDR1 is SGHVS and CDR2 FNYEAQ. The CDR3 sequence: CASSLVAASYNEQFF. The DNA read from the CDR3 is TGTGCCAGCAGCTTAGTGGCCGCTTCCTACAATGAG.

On this clone: The read terminates 3 residues ahead of where the CDR3 ends, so the germline J gene completes it. V and J are TRBV6-4 and TRBJ2-3; tentatively, D is TRBD2 (5 bases). The CDR3 has 13 amino acids. Germline assignment: CDR1 MRHNA and CDR2 SNTAGT. The sequenced part of the CDR3 DNA is TGTGCCAGCAGTGACACGGACTCTGGGACG. It yields the protein CASSDTDSGT. The complete CDR3 sequence is CASSDTDSGTQYF.

Notes on this clone: The DNA ends 3 residues before the CDR3 does, and the rest of the CDR3 is filled in from the germline J gene. The chain uses TRBV5-1 and TRBJ1-1; weak D call: TRBD1 (5 bases). Germline V gene data show CDR1 as SGHRS and CDR2 as YFSETQ. Trimming removed 4 bases at V and 0 bases at J, with 19 bases between. The CDR3 spans 17 residues. The part of the CDR3 DNA that was read is TGCGCCAGCAGCCTGCGGGGACGGACCTCGATGAACACTGAA. This gives the protein CASSLRGRTSMNTE. Given in full, the CDR3 is CASSLRGRTSMNTEAFF.